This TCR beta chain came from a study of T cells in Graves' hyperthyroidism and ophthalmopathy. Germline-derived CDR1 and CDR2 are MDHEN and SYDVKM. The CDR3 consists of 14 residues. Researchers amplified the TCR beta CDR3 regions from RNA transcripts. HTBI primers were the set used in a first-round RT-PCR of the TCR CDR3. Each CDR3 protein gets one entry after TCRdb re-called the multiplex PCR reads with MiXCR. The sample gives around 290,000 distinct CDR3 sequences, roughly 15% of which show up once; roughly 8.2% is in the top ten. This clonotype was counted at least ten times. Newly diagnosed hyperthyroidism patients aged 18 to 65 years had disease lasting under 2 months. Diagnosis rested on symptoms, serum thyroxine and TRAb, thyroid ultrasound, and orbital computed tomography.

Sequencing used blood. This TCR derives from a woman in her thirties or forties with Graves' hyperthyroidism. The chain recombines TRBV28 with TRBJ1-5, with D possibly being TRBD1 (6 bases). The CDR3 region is CAARRGARNQPQHF. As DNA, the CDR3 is TGTGCAGCGAGGAGGGGGGCGCGAAACCAGCCCCAGCATTTT.